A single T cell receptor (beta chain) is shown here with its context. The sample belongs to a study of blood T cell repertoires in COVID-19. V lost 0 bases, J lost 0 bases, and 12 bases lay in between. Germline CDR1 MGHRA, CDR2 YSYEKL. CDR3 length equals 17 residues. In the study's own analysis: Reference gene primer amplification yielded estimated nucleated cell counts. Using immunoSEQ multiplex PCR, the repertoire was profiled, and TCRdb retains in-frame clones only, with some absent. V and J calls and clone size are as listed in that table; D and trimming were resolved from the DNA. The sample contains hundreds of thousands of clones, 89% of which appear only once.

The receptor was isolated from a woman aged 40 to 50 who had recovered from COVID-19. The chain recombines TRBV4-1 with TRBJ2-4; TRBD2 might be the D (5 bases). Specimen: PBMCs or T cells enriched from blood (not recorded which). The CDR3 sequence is CASSQDSADLAKNIQYF. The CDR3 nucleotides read TGCGCCAGCAGCCAAGATAGCGCGGACCTAGCCAAAAACATTCAGTACTTC.